This passage covers 14 T cell receptor beta chains from one sample sequenced in a study of cytomegalovirus exposure and HLA in healthy donors. Use of 60 Vbeta and 13 Jbeta primers characterized the PCR. The assay was immunoSEQ multiplex PCR, and TCRdb's table has in-frame clones only and misses some. This table has about 78,000 clones, around 80% appearing once. The specimen sequenced was PBMCs. These receptor sequences come from a male donor in good health and CMV-seronegative.

To note about this clone: Relative to the germline gene, one junction end is altered; a read error may explain this. CDR3 residues: CASSQDLSHYGYPF. The CDR3 region has the DNA TGTGCCAGCAGCCAAGATTTGAGCCACTATGGCTACCCCTTC. The chain joins TRBV4-2 to TRBJ1-2; no firm D call. Germline CDR1 reads LGHNA; CDR2 reads YNFKEQ. The CDR3 sequence is 14 residues long.

The V call is TRBV2, the J call TRBJ1-1; a possible D gene is TRBD1 (5 bases). Germline loops: CDR1 SNHLY, CDR2 FYNNEI. Between the trimmed V and J ends, which lost 4 bases and 4 bases, there was a span of 10 bases. The CDR3 has 13 residues. The DNA for the CDR3 is TGTGCCAGCAGTGTGAGGGGAGGCACTGAAGCTTTCTTT. Translated, it gives CASSVRGGTEAFF.

The table lists this clone with a few counts. The chain couples TRBV5-4 to TRBJ1-2, with TRBD1 identical over 9 bases. With V trimmed by 7 bases and J by 6 bases, 7 bases remained unmatched. The CDR3 totals 13 residues. CDR1 and CDR2 (germline): SGHNT, YYREEE (reference sequence). In nucleotides, the CDR3 is TGTGCCAGCCGATTTACAGGGGGCGATGGCTACACCTTC. Its protein product is CASRFTGGDGYTF.

V gene TRBV5-5 combines with J gene TRBJ2-5; tentatively, D is TRBD1 (6 bases). The V gene's germline CDR1 is SGHKS and CDR2 YYEKEE (reference sequence). The length of the CDR3 is 14 residues. V was clipped by 4 bases and J by 5 bases, with 15 bases between them. Here the CDR3 reads CASSHPTRGETQYF. The CDR3 DNA sequence: TGTGCCAGCAGCCATCCGACAAGGGGGGAGACCCAGTACTTC. The full variable domain, its missing parts supplied by reference TRBV5-5 and TRBJ2-5, is DAGVTQSPTHLIKTRGQQVTLRCSPISGHKSVSWYQQVLGQGPQFIFQYYEKEERGRGNFPDRFSARQFPNYSSELNVNALLLGDSALYLCASSHPTRGETQYFGPGTRLLVL.

V usage is TRBV28 and J usage is TRBJ1-4, with TRBD1 matching 8 bases. V was pared by 1 base and J by 6 bases, with 4 bases of the junction left unmatched. Germline CDR1 reads MDHEN; CDR2 reads SYDVKM. CDR3 length: 15 residues. The DNA of the CDR3 is TGTGCCAGCAGTTTATTGGGACAGGAAGATGAAAAACTGTTTTTT. Translating gives CASSLLGQEDEKLFF. Using reference TRBV28 and TRBJ1-4 for the parts outside the CDR3, the full variable domain is DVKVTQSSRYLVKRTGEKVFLECVQDMDHENMFWYRQDPGLGLRLIYFSYDVKMKEKGDIPEGYSVSREKKERFSLILESASTNQTSMYLCASSLLGQEDEKLFFGSGTQLSVL.

V and J are TRBV6-1 and TRBJ2-7, with D tentatively TRBD2 (6 bases). The CDR3 loop spans 12 amino acids. V gave up 9 bases and J gave up 4 bases, with 13 bases separating them. Germline CDR1 is MNHNS and CDR2 is SASEGT. This chain's CDR3 is CARTPGGYEQYF. CDR3 coding DNA: TGTGCCAGAACTCCCGGGGGTTACGAGCAGTACTTC.

The chain joins TRBV6-5 to TRBJ2-7, with 8 positions matching TRBD1. The CDR3 length is 14 residues. From germline, CDR1 is MNHEY and CDR2 SVGAGI. V was pared by 6 bases and J by 6 bases, with 10 bases of the junction left unmatched. As DNA, the CDR3 is TGTGCCAGCAGCCCGACAGGGGCTATGAGCGAGCAGTACTTC. Residues: CASSPTGAMSEQYF.

On this clone itself: An end of the junction differs from the germline gene, which may be a read error. This chain joins TRBV6-1 and TRBJ2-7, with D possibly being TRBD2 (5 bases). The CDR3 sequence is 14 residues long. Germline V CDR1 and CDR2: MNHNS, SASEGT. The CDR3 coding sequence is TGTGCCAGCAGTGATAGTTCGGTGGCCACGGGCGGGTGCTTC. It codes for CASSDSSVATGGCF.

Concerning this clone: The sample carries other DNA sequences with the same CDR3. V gene TRBV7-9 combines with J gene TRBJ2-5, with TRBD2 as a possible D gene (6 bases). The CDR3 runs 18 residues. Trimming stripped 2 bases from V and 0 bases from J, with 19 bases between. The germline V gene encodes CDR1 SEHNR and CDR2 FQNEAQ (reference sequence). The CDR3 DNA reads TGTGCCAGCAGCTTACAAGCGGGTCTAACCGCCAACCAAGAGACCCAGTACTTC. Residues: CASSLQAGLTANQETQYF.

The chain employs TRBV7-3 and TRBJ2-7, with 10 bases lining up with TRBD2. The CDR3 spans 13 residues. After removal of 11 bases from V and 6 bases from J, the junction contained 10 bases not matched to a gene. Germline CDR1 and CDR2: SGHTA and FQGTGA. CDR3 residues: CASGTGLATEQYF. The CDR3 DNA follows: TGTGCCTCCGGCACGGGACTAGCGACCGAGCAGTACTTC.

The chain's CDR3 is CASSSGQLNEQFF. CDR3 nucleotide sequence: TGTGCCAGCAGCTCTGGACAGTTGAATGAGCAGTTCTTC. The chain uses TRBV13 and TRBJ2-1, with D perhaps TRBD1 (6 bases). The CDR3 runs to 13 residues. The V end lost 4 bases, the J end lost 7 bases, and 11 bases lay between the germline ends. CDR1 and CDR2 (germline): PRHDT, FYEKMQ (reference sequence).

Concerning this clone: At one boundary the junction diverges from the germline segment, which might be a read error. J is TRBJ1-2 and V is TRBV2, with D unresolved. From germline, CDR1 is SNHLY and CDR2 FYNNEI. The CDR3 extends over 14 amino acids. CDR3 sequence (DNA): TGTGCCAGCAATCAGGCACGCCAGGACTATGGCTACCCCTTC. Protein product: CASNQARQDYGYPF.

The chain combines TRBV20-1 with TRBJ1-2, with D maybe TRBD1 (6 bases). CDR3 length: 11 residues. V was shortened by 7 bases and J by 2 bases, with 8 bases between the two germline ends. CDR1 DFQATT and CDR2 SNEGSKA come from the germline V gene (reference sequence). The CDR3 here is CSGQDNYGYTF. In nucleotides, the CDR3 is TGCAGTGGACAGGACAACTATGGCTACACCTTC.

The V call is TRBV7-2, the J call TRBJ1-1, with 11 bases lining up with TRBD1. CDR1 and CDR2 from the germline V gene are SGHTA and FQGNSA. With 1 base clipped from V and 11 bases from J, the junction kept 3 bases outside the gene matches. The CDR3 has 13 amino acids. The CDR3 DNA follows: TGTGCCAGCAGCTTAGGGACAGGGGGCGGGGCTTTCTTT. Its protein is CASSLGTGGGAFF.